Described below is a single T cell receptor (beta chain) sequence and its context. Authors' methods: By means of reference gene primer amplification, nucleated cell counts were estimated. Sequenced by immunoSEQ multiplex PCR; TCRdb stores in-frame clones only, minus some. The V and J calls and clone size are taken from that table; D and trimming were inferred from the DNA. The sample has 150,000 to 200,000 clones, 80% to 90% seen once; the top ten hold more than 2.5%. This sample was included in a study of blood T cell repertoires in COVID-19. About the research overall: The samples span acute and convalescent COVID-19 from the United States, Italy and Spain.

Sequenced: peripheral blood. The sequence derives from a man aged 60-69 years with acute or convalescent COVID-19.

CDR3 sequence reads: CASSEALRGSNQPQHF. Written as DNA, the CDR3 is TGTGCCAGCAGTGAAGCGCTTCGGGGTAGCAATCAGCCCCAGCATTTT. This chain connects TRBV2 to TRBJ1-5; D not certain. Per the germline V gene, CDR1 is SNHLY and CDR2 is FYNNEI. The CDR3 totals 16 residues. V lost 0 bases and J 0 bases, leaving 9 bases between the germline ends.